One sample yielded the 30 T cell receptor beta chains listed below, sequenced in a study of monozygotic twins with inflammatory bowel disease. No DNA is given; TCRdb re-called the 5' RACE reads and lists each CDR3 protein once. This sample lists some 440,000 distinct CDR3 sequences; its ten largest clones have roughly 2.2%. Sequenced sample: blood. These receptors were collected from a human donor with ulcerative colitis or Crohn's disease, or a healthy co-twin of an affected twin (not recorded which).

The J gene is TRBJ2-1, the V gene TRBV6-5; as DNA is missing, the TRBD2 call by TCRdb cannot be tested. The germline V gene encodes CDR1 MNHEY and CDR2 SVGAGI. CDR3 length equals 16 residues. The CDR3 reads CASSYGPPFFYNEQFF.

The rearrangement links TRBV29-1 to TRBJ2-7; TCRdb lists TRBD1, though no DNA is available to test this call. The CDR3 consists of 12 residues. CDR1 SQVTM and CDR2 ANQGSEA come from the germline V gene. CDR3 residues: CSVEGAGYEQYF.

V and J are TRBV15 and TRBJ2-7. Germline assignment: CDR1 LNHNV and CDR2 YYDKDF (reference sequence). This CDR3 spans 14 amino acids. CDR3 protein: CATSRDRVSYEQYF.

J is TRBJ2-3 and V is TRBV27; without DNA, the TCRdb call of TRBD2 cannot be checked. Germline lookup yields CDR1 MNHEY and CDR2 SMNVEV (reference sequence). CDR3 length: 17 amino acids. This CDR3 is CASSLSTSGRSTDTQYF.

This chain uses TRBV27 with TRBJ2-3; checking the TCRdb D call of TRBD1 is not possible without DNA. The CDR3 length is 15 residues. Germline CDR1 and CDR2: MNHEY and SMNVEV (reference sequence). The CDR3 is CASSLRDRAADTQYF.

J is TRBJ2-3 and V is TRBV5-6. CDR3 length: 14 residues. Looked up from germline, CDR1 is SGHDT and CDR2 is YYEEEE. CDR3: CASSLGYSTDTQYF. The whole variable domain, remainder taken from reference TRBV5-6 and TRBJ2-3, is DAGVTQSPTHLIKTRGQQVTLRCSPKSGHDTVSWYQQALGQGPQFIFQYYEEEERQRGNFPDRFSGHQFPNYSSELNVNALLLGDSALYLCASSLGYSTDTQYFGPGTRLTVL.

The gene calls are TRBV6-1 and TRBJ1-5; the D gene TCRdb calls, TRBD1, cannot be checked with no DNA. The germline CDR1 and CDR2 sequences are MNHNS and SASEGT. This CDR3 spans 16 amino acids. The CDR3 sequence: CASSPRTARGNQPQHF.

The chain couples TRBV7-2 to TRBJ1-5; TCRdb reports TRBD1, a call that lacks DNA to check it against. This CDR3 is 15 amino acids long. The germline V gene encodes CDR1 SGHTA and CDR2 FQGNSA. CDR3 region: CASSPRTGDNQPQHF.

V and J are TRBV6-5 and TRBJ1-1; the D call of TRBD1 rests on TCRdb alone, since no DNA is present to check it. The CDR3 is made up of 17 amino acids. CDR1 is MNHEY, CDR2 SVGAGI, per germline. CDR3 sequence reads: CASSYSTAGVGHTEAFF.

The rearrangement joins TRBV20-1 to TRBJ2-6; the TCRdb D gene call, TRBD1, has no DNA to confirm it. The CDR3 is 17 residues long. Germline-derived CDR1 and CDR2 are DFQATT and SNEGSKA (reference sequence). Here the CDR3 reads CSAKNRGTPSGANVLTF.

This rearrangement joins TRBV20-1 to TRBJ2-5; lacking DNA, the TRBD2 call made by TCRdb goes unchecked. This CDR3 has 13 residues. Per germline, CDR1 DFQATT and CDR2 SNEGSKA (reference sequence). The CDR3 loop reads CSARDRAKETQYF.

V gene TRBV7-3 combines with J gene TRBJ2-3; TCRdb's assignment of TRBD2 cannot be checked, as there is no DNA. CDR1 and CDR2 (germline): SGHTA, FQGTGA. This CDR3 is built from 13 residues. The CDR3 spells CASSRTFTDTQYF.

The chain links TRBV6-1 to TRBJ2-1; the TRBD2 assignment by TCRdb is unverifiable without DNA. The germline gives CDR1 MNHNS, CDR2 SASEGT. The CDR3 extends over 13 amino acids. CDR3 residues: CASSENSGRRQFF.

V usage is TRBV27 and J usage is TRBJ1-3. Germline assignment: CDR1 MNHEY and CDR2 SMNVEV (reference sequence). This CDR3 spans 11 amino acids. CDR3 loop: CASRAGNTIYF.

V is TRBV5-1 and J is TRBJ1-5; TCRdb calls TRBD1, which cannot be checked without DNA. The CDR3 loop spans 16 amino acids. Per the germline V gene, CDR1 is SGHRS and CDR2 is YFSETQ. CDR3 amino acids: CASSETGGGGNQPQHF.

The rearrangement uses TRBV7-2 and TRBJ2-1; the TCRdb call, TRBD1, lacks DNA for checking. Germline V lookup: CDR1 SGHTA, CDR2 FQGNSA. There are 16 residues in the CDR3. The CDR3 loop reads CASSVTGIGFYNEQFF.

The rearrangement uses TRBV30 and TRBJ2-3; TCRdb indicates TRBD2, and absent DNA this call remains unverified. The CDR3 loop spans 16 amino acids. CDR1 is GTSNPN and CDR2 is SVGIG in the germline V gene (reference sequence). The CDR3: CAWSRLAGASTDTQYF.

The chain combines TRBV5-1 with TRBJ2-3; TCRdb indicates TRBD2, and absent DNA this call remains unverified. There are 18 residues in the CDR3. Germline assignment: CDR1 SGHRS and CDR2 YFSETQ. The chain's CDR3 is CASSNQGPVAGETDTQYF.

The chain's CDR3 is CASSPETVPSNYGYTF. V usage is TRBV3-1 and J usage is TRBJ1-2. The germline V gene encodes CDR1 LGHDT and CDR2 YNNKEL (reference sequence). The CDR3 covers 16 residues. The full variable domain, its missing parts supplied by reference TRBV3-1 and TRBJ1-2, is DTAVSQTPKYLVTQMGNDKSIKCEQNLGHDTMYWYKQDSKKFLKIMFSYNNKELIINETVPNRFSPKSPDKAHLNLHINSLELGDSAVYFCASSPETVPSNYGYTFGSGTRLTVV.

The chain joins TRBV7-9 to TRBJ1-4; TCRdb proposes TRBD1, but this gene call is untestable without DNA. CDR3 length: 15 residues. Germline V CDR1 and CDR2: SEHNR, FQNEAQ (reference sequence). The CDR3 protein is CASSRSGAVNEKLFF.

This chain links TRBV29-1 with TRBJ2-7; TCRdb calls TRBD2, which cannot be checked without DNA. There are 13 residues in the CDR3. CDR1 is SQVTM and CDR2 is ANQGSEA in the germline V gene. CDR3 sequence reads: CSARGANFYEQYF.

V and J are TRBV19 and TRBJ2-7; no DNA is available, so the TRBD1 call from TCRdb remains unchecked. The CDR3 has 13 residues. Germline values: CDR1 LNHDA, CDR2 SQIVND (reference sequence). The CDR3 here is CASSGTGRYEQYF.

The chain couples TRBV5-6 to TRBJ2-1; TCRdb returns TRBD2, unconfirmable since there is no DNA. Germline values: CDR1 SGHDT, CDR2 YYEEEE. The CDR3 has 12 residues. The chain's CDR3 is CASSLGGLAQFF.

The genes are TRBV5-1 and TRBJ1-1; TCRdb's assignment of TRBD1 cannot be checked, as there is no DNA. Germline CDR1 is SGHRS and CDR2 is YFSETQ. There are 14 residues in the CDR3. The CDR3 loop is CASRPITTGSQAFF.

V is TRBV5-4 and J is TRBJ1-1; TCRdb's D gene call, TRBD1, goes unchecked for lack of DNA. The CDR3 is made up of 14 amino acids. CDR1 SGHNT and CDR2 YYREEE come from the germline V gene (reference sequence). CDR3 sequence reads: CASSWTVMNTEAFF.

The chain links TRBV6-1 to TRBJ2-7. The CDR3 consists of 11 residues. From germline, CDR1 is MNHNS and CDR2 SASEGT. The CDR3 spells CASKSSYEQYF.

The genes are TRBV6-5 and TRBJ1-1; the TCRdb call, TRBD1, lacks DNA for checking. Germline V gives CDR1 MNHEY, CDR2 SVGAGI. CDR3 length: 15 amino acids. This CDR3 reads CASSYPPPVNTEAFF.

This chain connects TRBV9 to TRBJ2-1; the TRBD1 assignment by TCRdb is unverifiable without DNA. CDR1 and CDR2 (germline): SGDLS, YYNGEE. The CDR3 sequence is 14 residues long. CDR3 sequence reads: CASSVTPGGNEQFF.

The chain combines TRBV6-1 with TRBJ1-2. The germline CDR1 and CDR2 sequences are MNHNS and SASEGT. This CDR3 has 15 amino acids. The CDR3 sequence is CASSETQGFFYGYTF.

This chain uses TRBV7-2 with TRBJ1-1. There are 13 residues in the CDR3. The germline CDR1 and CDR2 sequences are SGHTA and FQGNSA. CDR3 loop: CASSLELEGRAFF.